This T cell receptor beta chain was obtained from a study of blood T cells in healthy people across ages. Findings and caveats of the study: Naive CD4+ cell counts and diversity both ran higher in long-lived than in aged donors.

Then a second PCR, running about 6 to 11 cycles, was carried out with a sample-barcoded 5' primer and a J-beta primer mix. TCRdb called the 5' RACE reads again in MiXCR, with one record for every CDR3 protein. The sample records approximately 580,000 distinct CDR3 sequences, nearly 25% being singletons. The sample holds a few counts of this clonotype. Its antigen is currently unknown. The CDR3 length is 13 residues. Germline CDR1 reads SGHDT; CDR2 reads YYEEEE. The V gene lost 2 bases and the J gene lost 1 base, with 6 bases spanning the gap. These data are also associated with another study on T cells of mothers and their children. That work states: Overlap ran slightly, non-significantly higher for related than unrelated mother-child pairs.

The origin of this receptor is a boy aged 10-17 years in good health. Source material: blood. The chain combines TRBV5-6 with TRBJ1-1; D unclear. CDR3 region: CASSLAQNTEAFF. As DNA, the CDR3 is TGTGCCAGCAGCTTAGCACAGAACACTGAAGCTTTCTTT.